This TCR beta chain was sequenced in a study of human T cells and chemical hapten exposure. Study at large: Donors were sensitized with 2% DPC on the upper inner arm. Study outcomes and limitations: The donor cohort had alopecia, so its immune response may not match that of healthy people.

Sample time point: patch test 1, 2 weeks after DPC sensitization. The treatment was: therapeutic diphenylcyclopropenone sensitization with weekly scalp DPC. This clonotype was seen ten or more times. Its antigen is as yet unknown. In the library, unique molecular identifiers were attached to individual cDNA molecules. TCRdb reprocessed the RACE reads via MiXCR and lists one record per CDR3 protein. The sample records tens of thousands of distinct CDR3 sequences, about 10% being singletons. The CDR3 runs 12 residues. Germline values: CDR1 MNHEY, CDR2 SVGAGI. The V gene lost 6 bases and the J gene lost 8 bases, with 14 bases spanning the gap.

The rearrangement joins TRBV6-5 to TRBJ2-7; D is tentatively TRBD1 or TRBD2 (6 bases each). This receptor was taken from a man in his forties or fifties with alopecia areata. Some clones in this sample may be carry-over from other donors' samples. Sequencing was performed on whole blood, taken in connection with sensitization to the hapten diphenylcyclopropenone (DPC). The CDR3 sequence is CASSQSRGQQYF. In DNA, the CDR3 is TGTGCCAGCAGCCAGAGTCGGGGGCAGCAGTACTTC.